The 18 T cell receptor beta chains in this list originate from one sample, sequenced in a study of blood T cell repertoires in COVID-19. The data were produced by immunoSEQ multiplex PCR, yet TCRdb's version contains in-frame clones alone and is incomplete. In the table there are a few hundred thousand clones, 70% to 90% of which are singletons. Sample: PBMCs or T cells enriched from blood (not recorded which). The receptors were gathered from an older woman who had recovered from COVID-19.

The rearrangement links TRBV10-2 to TRBJ2-4, with D maybe TRBD1 (8 bases). Trimming took off 3 bases at V and 7 bases at J, with 13 bases between the two ends. The CDR3 totals 14 residues. CDR1 is WSHSY, CDR2 SAAADI, per germline. CDR3 bases: TGCGCCAGCAGTGACGACAGGGGAGGGAACATTCAGTACTTC. Amino acid sequence: CASSDDRGGNIQYF.

The chain uses TRBV6-5 and TRBJ1-5; weak D call: TRBD1 (5 bases). Germline assignment: CDR1 MNHEY and CDR2 SVGAGI. V was pared by 9 bases and J by 0 bases, with 12 bases between. This CDR3 spans 14 amino acids. CDR3 bases: TGTGCCAGTGGGGCCGTGAATAGCAATCAGCCCCAGCATTTT. Its translation is CASGAVNSNQPQHF.

The chain combines TRBV15 with TRBJ1-5; D unresolved. Germline lookup yields CDR1 LNHNV and CDR2 YYDKDF (reference sequence). The CDR3 loop spans 14 amino acids. V lost 4 bases, J lost 2 bases, and 9 bases lay in between. The CDR3 reads CATSTDSGNQPQHF. CDR3 sequence (DNA): TGTGCCACCAGCACCGACTCGGGCAATCAGCCCCAGCATTTT.

The chain links TRBV6-5 to TRBJ1-5; a possible D gene is TRBD1 (6 bases). The CDR3 has 14 residues. Trimming left V 6 bases short and J 5 bases short, with 14 bases between. Germline values: CDR1 MNHEY, CDR2 SVGAGI. The CDR3 nucleotides read TGTGCCAGCAGCGCCGCAGGGGTTGATCAGCCCCAGCATTTT. This codes for CASSAAGVDQPQHF.

The rearrangement joins TRBV4-1 to TRBJ1-2, with D unclear. Germline V gene lookup returns CDR1 MGHRA and CDR2 YSYEKL. Trimming took off 1 base at V and 4 bases at J, with 16 bases between the two ends. The CDR3 length is 16 residues. This CDR3 reads CASSQGIGVARYGYTF. CDR3 DNA: TGCGCCAGCAGCCAAGGTATCGGGGTCGCACGCTATGGCTACACCTTC.

V is TRBV6-6 and J is TRBJ2-1; D is possibly TRBD1 (6 bases). Germline CDR1 MNHNY, CDR2 SVGAGI (reference sequence). This CDR3 has 11 amino acids. V was clipped by 7 bases and J by 10 bases, with 11 bases between them. The CDR3 sequence: CASTTGYEQFF. In nucleotides, the CDR3 is TGTGCCAGCACTACAGGGTACGAGCAGTTCTTC.

The chain links TRBV9 to TRBJ2-2; 7 positions agree with TRBD2. CDR1 is SGDLS, CDR2 YYNGEE, per germline. The CDR3 consists of 15 residues. Trimming took 4 bases from V and 1 from J; bases not matched to a gene: 4. Here the CDR3 reads CASSRLALNTGELFF. The CDR3 region has the DNA TGTGCCAGCAGCAGACTAGCCCTGAACACCGGGGAGCTGTTTTTT.

The CDR3 DNA is TGCGCCAGCAGCAGGACAGGGTTATCCGATAATTCACCCCTCCACTTT. Translated, it gives CASSRTGLSDNSPLHF. The chain carries TRBV5-1 and TRBJ1-6, with TRBD1 matching 8 bases. This CDR3 contains 16 residues. The V gene's germline CDR1 is SGHRS and CDR2 YFSETQ. Unmatched junction bases numbered 8, after V lost 4 bases and J lost 5 bases.

The chain is built from TRBV7-9 and TRBJ2-5; 9 bases fit TRBD1. The junction had 4 bases not matched to a gene; V was cut back by 3 bases and J by 5 bases. The germline V gene encodes CDR1 SEHNR and CDR2 FQNEAQ (reference sequence). The length of the CDR3 is 14 residues. CDR3 bases: TGTGCCAGCAGCTTGGGGACAGGGCGGGAGACCCAGTACTTC. This codes for CASSLGTGRETQYF. The full variable domain, its missing parts supplied by reference TRBV7-9 and TRBJ2-5, is DTGVSQNPRHKITKRGQNVTFRCDPISEHNRLYWYRQTLGQGPEFLTYFQNEAQLEKSRLLSDRFSAERPKGSFSTLEIQRTEQGDSAMYLCASSLGTGRETQYFGPGTRLLVL.

About this clone: The identical CDR3 is also encoded by other nucleotide sequences in the sample. The chain links TRBV24-1 to TRBJ2-6; 10 positions agree with TRBD1. The J segment lost 8 bases and the V segment lost 4 bases, leaving 4 bases of the junction unmatched. The germline V gene encodes CDR1 KGHDR and CDR2 SFDVKD. CDR3 length: 15 amino acids. The CDR3 DNA is TGTGCCACCAGTGACCGGACAGGGGGAACCAACGTCCTGACTTTC. It yields the protein CATSDRTGGTNVLTF.

The chain combines TRBV19 with TRBJ1-1; possible D gene TRBD1, 5 bases. Looked up from germline, CDR1 is LNHDA and CDR2 is SQIVND (reference sequence). Trimming took 2 bases from V and 1 from J, leaving 14 bases between them. This CDR3 has 16 amino acids. The CDR3 sequence is CASSILQVTPNTEAFF. CDR3 nucleotide sequence: TGTGCCAGTAGTATATTACAGGTGACACCGAACACTGAAGCTTTCTTT.

The gene calls are TRBV7-8 and TRBJ1-5; D is perhaps TRBD1 (6 bases). Trimming shortened V by 4 bases and J by 7 bases, and 14 bases separated the two germline ends. The CDR3 sequence is 14 residues long. CDR1 is SGHVS, CDR2 FQNEAQ, per germline. The CDR3 coding sequence is TGTGCCAGCAGCTCGGGGGCGGGGGGACAGCCCCAGCATTTT. It specifies CASSSGAGGQPQHF.

The J gene is TRBJ1-2, the V gene TRBV28; unclear D gene. The CDR3 spans 14 residues. Trimming cost V 3 bases and J 8 bases, with 16 bases left between them. Germline values: CDR1 MDHEN, CDR2 SYDVKM. The CDR3 reads CASSLGLATGGYTF. Here the CDR3 DNA reads TGTGCCAGCAGTTTGGGTTTGGCTACGGGGGGCTACACCTTC.

Note on this clone: Other DNA variants within this sample encode the same CDR3. The chain couples TRBV6-5 to TRBJ2-7, with a weak D call TRBD2 (5 bases). The ends were cut back, 5 bases at V and 0 bases at J, with 11 bases in the middle. Germline V gene data show CDR1 as MNHEY and CDR2 as SVGAGI. The CDR3 runs 14 residues. The CDR3 here is CASSRGGSSYEQYF. The CDR3 region has the DNA TGTGCCAGCAGTCGCGGAGGCAGCTCCTACGAGCAGTACTTC.

On this clone itself: Other nucleotide sequences in the sample specify the same CDR3. This chain uses TRBV5-1 with TRBJ2-7, with 8 bases lining up with TRBD2. The germline V gene encodes CDR1 SGHRS and CDR2 YFSETQ. The CDR3 is made up of 14 amino acids. J was trimmed by 1 base and V by 4 bases; bases with no gene match: 4. CDR3 coding DNA: TGCGCCAGCAGCCTCGGGGGGGCGTCCTACGAGCAGTACTTC. Its translation: CASSLGGASYEQYF.

The table lists this clone with a count of one. The rearrangement links TRBV5-6 to TRBJ1-5; D is perhaps TRBD1 (5 bases). Trimming removed 0 bases at V and 0 bases at J, with 10 bases between. Looked up from germline, CDR1 is SGHDT and CDR2 is YYEEEE. The CDR3 sequence is 16 residues long. DNA for the CDR3: TGTGCCAGCAGCTTGGCCGGACACTATAGCAATCAGCCCCAGCATTTT. Its protein product is CASSLAGHYSNQPQHF.

The chain uses TRBV9 and TRBJ1-6, with D perhaps matching TRBD1 (5 bases). Germline V lookup: CDR1 SGDLS, CDR2 YYNGEE. The CDR3 is made up of 16 amino acids. V lost 3 bases and J lost 1, with 11 bases in between. In nucleotides, the CDR3 is TGTGCCAGCAGCGCCTCAGGGTTGTCCTATAATTCACCCCTCCACTTT. The encoded protein is CASSASGLSYNSPLHF.

The V and J genes are TRBV4-2 and TRBJ2-7; 9 bases map to TRBD1. The V gene's germline CDR1 is LGHNA and CDR2 YNFKEQ. V lost 2 bases and J lost 5; bases outside the gene matches: 10. The CDR3 sequence is 16 residues long. CDR3 in DNA: TGTGCCAGCAGCCAACCCGGGGGACAGGGCATCAACGAGCAGTACTTC. Translation gives CASSQPGGQGINEQYF.